The 4 T cell receptor beta chains in this list originate from one sample, sequenced in a study of cytomegalovirus exposure and HLA in healthy donors. Primers included in the PCR were 60 Vbeta and 13 Jbeta primers. Generated by immunoSEQ multiplex PCR, the TCRdb table keeps only in-frame clones and is missing some. The data show roughly 230,000 clones, with around 90% seen just once and 1.7% held by the top ten. Sequencing was carried out using PBMCs. The source is a girl aged 2-10 years in good health and CMV-seronegative.

V and J are TRBV5-1 and TRBJ2-3; D unresolved. Germline-derived CDR1 and CDR2 are SGHRS and YFSETQ. This CDR3 is 15 amino acids long. The ends were cut back, 0 bases at V and 0 bases at J, with 8 bases in the middle. The CDR3 nucleotides are TGCGCCAGCAGCTTGGAACCGGTCAGCACAGATACGCAGTATTTT. Translated, it gives CASSLEPVSTDTQYF.

The chain joins TRBV18 to TRBJ1-1; no clear D. This CDR3 spans 13 amino acids. Germline loops: CDR1 KGHSH, CDR2 LQKENI. Trimming cost V 2 bases and J 1 base, with 5 bases left between them. CDR3 residues: CASSPNGNTEAFF. CDR3 bases: TGTGCCAGCTCACCAAACGGGAACACTGAAGCTTTCTTT.

The V gene is TRBV27, the J gene TRBJ2-7, with D possibly being TRBD1 (6 bases). The germline CDR1 and CDR2 sequences are MNHEY and SMNVEV (reference sequence). This CDR3 has 14 residues. Between the trimmed V and J ends, which lost 5 bases and 3 bases, there was a span of 14 bases. This CDR3 is CASSPGQIGYEQYF. CDR3 nucleotides: TGTGCCAGCAGTCCCGGACAGATCGGCTACGAGCAGTACTTC.

CDR3 amino acids: CASSLVGGGGEQYF. In DNA form, the CDR3 reads TGTGCCAGCAGCTTAGTGGGAGGGGGAGGCGAGCAGTACTTC. The rearrangement links TRBV11-2 to TRBJ2-7; D is possibly TRBD2 (7 bases). This CDR3 contains 14 residues. In germline, CDR1 is SGHAT, CDR2 FQNNGV. Trimming shortened V by 1 base and J by 6 bases, and 13 bases separated the two germline ends.